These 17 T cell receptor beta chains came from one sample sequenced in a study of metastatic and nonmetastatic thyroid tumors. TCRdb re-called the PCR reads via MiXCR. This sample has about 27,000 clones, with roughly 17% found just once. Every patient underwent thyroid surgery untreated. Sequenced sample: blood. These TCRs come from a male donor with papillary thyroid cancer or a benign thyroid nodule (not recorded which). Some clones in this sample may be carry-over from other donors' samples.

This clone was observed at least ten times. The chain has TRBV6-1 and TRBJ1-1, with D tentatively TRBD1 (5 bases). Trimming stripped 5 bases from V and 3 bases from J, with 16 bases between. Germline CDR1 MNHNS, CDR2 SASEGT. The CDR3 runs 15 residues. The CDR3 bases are TGTGCCAGCAGTCCCTACGGGACCTTGCACACTGAAGCTTTCTTT. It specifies CASSPYGTLHTEAFF.

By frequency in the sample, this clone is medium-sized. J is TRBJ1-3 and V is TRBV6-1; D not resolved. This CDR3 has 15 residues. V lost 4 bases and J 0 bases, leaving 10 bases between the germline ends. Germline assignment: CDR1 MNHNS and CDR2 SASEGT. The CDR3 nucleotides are TGTGCCAGCAGTGTTCGGCCAGGCTCTGGAAACACCATATATTTT. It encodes CASSVRPGSGNTIYF.

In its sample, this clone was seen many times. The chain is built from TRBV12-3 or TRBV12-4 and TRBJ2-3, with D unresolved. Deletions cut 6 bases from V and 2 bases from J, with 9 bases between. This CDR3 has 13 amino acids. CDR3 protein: CASSLLLTDTQYF. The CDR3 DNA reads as TGTGCCAGCAGCTTACTTCTCACAGATACGCAGTATTTT.

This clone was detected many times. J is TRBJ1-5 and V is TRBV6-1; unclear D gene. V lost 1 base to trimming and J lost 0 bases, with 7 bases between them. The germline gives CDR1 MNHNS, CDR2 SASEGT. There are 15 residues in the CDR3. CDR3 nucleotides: TGTGCCAGCAGTGAAGGCCCCTATAGCAATCAGCCCCAGCATTTT. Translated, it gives CASSEGPYSNQPQHF.

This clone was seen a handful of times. The CDR3 sequence is CASSIQGQETQYF. The CDR3 nucleotides are TGTGCCAGTAGTATACAGGGTCAAGAGACCCAGTACTTC. The J gene is TRBJ2-5, the V gene TRBV19; D may be TRBD1 (5 bases). The CDR3 sequence is 13 residues long. CDR1 LNHDA and CDR2 SQIVND come from the germline V gene (reference sequence). Trimming removed 2 bases at V and 2 bases at J, with 6 bases between.

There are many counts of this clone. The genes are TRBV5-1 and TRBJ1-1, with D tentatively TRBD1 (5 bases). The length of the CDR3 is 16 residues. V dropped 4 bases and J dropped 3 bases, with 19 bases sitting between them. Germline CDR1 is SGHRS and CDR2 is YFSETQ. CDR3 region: CASSPVTGPGDTEAFF. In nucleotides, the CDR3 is TGCGCCAGCAGCCCCGTGACGGGCCCGGGGGACACTGAAGCTTTCTTT.

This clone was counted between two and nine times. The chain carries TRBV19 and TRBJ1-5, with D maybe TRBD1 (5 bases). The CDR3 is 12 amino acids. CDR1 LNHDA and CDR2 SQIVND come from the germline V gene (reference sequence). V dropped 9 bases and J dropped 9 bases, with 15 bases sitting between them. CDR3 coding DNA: TGTGCCAGCGAAGGGGCCCGGTGGCCCCAGCATTTT. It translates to CASEGARWPQHF.

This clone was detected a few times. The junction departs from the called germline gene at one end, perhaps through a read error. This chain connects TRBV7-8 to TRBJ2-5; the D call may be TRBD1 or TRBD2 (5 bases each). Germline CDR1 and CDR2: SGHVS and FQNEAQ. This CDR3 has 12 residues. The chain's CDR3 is CASSRDQETKYF. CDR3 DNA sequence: TGTGCCAGCAGCAGGGACCAGGAGACCAAGTACTTC.

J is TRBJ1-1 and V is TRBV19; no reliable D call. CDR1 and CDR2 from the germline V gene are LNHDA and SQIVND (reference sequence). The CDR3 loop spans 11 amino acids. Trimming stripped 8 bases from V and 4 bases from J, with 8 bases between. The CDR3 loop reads CASQRATEAFF. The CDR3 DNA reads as TGTGCCAGTCAGCGGGCCACTGAAGCTTTCTTT.

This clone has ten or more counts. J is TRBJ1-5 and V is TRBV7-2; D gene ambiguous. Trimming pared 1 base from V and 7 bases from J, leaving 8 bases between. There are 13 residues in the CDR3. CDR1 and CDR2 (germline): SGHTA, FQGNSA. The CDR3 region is CASSLVSGQPQHF. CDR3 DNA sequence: TGTGCCAGCAGCTTAGTGTCGGGACAGCCCCAGCATTTT.

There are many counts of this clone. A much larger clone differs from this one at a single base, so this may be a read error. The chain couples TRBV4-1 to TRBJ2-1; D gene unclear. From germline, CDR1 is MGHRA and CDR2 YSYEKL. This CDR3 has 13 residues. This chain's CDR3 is CASSQALVYERFF. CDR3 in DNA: TGCGCCAGCAGCCAAGCTCTAGTCTATGAGCGGTTCTTC.

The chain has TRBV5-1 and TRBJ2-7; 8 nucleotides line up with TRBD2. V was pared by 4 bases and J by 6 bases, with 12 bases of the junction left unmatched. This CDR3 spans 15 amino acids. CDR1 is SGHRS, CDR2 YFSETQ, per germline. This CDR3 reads CASSPLSGSSAEQYF. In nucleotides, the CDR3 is TGCGCCAGCAGCCCACTAAGCGGGAGTTCAGCCGAGCAGTACTTC.

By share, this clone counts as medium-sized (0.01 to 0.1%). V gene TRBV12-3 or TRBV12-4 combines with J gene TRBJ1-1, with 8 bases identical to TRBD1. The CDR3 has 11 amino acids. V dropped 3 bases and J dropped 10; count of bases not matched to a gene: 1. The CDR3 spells CASSFGQGAFF. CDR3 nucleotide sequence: TGTGCCAGCAGTTTCGGACAGGGAGCTTTCTTT.

CDR3 protein: CACGQGVHEQFF. Here the CDR3 DNA reads TGTGCCTGTGGACAGGGGGTTCATGAGCAGTTCTTC. J is TRBJ2-5 and V is TRBV30; TRBD1 agrees at 10 bases. Gene TRBJ2-1 matches the end of the DNA better, so the J call may be wrong. The germline CDR1 and CDR2 sequences are GTSNPN and SVGIG (reference sequence). The CDR3 covers 12 residues.

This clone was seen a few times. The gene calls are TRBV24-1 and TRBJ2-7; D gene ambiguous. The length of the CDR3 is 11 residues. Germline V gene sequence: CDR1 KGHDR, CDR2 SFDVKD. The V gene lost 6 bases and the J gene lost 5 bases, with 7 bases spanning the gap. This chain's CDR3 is CATSNRDEQYF. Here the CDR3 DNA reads TGTGCCACCAGTAATAGGGACGAGCAGTACTTC.

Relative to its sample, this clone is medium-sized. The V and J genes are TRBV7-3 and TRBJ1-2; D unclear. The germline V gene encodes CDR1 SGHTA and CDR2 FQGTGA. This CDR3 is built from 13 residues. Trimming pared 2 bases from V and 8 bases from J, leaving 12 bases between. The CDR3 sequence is CASSLAGLEGYTF. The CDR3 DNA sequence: TGTGCCAGCAGCTTAGCCGGGCTTGAAGGCTACACCTTC.

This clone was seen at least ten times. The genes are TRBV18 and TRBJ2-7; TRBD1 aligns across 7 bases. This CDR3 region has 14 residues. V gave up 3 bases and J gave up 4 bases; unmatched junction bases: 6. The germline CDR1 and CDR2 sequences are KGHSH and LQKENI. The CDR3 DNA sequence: TGTGCCAGCTCACCCGACAGGGCAAGGTACGAGCAGTACTTC. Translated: CASSPDRARYEQYF.